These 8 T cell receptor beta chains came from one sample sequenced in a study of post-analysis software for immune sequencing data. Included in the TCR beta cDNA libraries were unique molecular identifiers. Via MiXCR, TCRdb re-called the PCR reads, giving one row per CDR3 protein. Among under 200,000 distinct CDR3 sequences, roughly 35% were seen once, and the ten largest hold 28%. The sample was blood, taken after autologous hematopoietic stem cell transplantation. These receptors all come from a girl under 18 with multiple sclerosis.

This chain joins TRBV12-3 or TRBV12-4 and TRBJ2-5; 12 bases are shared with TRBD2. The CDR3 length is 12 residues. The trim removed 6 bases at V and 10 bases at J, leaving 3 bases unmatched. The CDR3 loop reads CASSPGLAGQYF. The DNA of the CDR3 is TGTGCCAGCAGCCCGGGACTAGCGGGCCAGTACTTC.

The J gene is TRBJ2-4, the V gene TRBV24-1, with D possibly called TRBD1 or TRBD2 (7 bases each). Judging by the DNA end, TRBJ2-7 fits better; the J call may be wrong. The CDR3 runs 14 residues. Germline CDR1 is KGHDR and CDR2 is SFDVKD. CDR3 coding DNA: TGTGCCACCAGTGAACCCAGGGGGGGCTACGAGCAGTACTTC. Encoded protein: CATSEPRGGYEQYF.

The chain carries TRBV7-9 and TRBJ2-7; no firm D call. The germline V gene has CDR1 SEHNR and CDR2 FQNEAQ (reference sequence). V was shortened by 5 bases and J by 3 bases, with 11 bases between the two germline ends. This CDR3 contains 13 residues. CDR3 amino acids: CASSPQGVYEQYF. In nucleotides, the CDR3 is TGTGCCAGCAGCCCCCAAGGCGTCTACGAGCAGTACTTC.

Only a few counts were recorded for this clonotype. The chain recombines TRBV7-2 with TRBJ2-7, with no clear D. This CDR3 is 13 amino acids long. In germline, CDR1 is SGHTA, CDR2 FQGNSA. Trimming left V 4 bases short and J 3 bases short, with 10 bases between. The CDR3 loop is CASSSRQNYEQYF. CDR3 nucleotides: TGTGCCAGCAGCTCGCGACAAAACTACGAGCAGTACTTC.

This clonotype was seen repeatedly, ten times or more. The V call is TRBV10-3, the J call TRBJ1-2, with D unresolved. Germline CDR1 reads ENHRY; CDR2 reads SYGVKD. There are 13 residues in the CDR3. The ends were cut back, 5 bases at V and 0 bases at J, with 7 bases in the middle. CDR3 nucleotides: TGTGCCATCAGTCTAGACGCTAACTATGGCTACACCTTC. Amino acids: CAISLDANYGYTF.

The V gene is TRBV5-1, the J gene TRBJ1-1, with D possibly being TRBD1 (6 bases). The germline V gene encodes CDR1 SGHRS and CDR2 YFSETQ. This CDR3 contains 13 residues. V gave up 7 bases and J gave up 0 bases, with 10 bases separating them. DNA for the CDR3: TGCGCCAGCTTTGGACAGTTGAACACTGAAGCTTTCTTT. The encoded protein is CASFGQLNTEAFF.

CDR3 residues: CSAASGEAGSTDTQYF. CDR3 nucleotides: TGCAGTGCCGCCTCGGGGGAAGCGGGGAGCACAGATACGCAGTATTTT. The V call is TRBV20-1, the J call TRBJ2-3, with 7 bases fitting TRBD2. The length of the CDR3 is 16 residues. Germline CDR1 reads DFQATT; CDR2 reads SNEGSKA (reference sequence). Trimming removed 6 bases from V and 0 bases from J; junction bases left unmatched: 12.

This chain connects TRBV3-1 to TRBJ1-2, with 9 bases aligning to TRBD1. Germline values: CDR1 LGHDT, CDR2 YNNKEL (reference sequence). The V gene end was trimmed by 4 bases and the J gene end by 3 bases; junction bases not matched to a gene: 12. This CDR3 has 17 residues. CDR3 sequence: CASSLGSWDRADYGYTF. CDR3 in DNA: TGTGCCAGCAGCCTCGGATCATGGGACAGGGCAGACTATGGCTACACCTTC.